This T cell receptor (beta chain) derives from a study of cytomegalovirus exposure and HLA in healthy donors. Primers: 60 Vbeta forward and 13 Jbeta reverse. Sequencing used immunoSEQ multiplex PCR; TCRdb keeps in-frame clones, though not all of them. The repertoire holds some 200,000 clones, with around nine tenths as singletons. V was pared by 5 bases and J by 0 bases, with 6 bases of the junction left unmatched. The germline V gene encodes CDR1 WSHSY and CDR2 SAAADI. This CDR3 has 15 residues. The clonotype was recovered from a woman younger than 35 in good health and CMV-seronegative. Sequencing was performed on PBMCs. J is TRBJ2-7 and V is TRBV10-2; 8 bases are shared with TRBD1. The CDR3 sequence: CASSPGQGASYEQYF. The CDR3 DNA reads TGCGCCAGCAGTCCTGGACAGGGAGCCTCCTACGAGCAGTACTTC.